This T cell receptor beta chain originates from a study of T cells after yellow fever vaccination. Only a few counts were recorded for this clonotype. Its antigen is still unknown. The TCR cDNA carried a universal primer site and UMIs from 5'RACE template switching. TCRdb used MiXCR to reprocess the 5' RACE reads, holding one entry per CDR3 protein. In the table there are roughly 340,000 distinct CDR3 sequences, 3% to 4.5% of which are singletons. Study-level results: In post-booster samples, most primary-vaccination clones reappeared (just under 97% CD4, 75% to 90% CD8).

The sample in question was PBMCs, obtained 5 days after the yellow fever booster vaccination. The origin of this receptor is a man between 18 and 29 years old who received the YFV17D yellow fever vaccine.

CDR3 nucleotide sequence: TGCGCCAGCAGCTTGGCAGGACTAGCGGGGCAAGAGACCCAGTACTTC. Its translation is CASSLAGLAGQETQYF. The chain combines TRBV5-1 with TRBJ2-5; 12 nucleotides agree with TRBD2. CDR3 size: 16 residues. CDR1 is SGHRS and CDR2 is YFSETQ in the germline V gene. V lost 0 bases and J lost 2; bases outside the gene matches: 2. Full variable domain (rest looked up from reference TRBV5-1 and TRBJ2-5): KAGVTQTPRYLIKTRGQQVTLSCSPISGHRSVSWYQQTPGQGLQFLFEYFSETQRNKGNFPGRFSGRQFSNSRSEMNVSTLELGDSALYLCASSLAGLAGQETQYFGPGTRLLVL.